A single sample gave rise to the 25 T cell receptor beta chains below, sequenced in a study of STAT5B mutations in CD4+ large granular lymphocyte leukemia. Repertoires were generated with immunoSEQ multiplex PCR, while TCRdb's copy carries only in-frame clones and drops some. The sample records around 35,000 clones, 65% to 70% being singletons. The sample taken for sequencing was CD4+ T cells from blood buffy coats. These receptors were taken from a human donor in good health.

DNA for the CDR3: TGTGCCAGCAGCACCGGGACAGGGGCAGCAGATACGCAGTATTTT. Translation gives CASSTGTGAADTQYF. The V and J genes are TRBV7-9 and TRBJ2-3; 10 nucleotides align to TRBD1. Per the germline V gene, CDR1 is SEHNR and CDR2 is FQNEAQ (reference sequence). J was trimmed by 4 bases and V by 5 bases; bases with no gene match: 6. This CDR3 has 15 amino acids.

The CDR3 loop is CASSLGLAGISYNEQFF. The CDR3 region has the DNA TGTGCCAGCAGCTTGGGGTTAGCGGGGATATCCTACAATGAGCAGTTCTTC. The V and J genes are TRBV5-8 and TRBJ2-1; TRBD2 matches at 8 bases. Losses at the gene ends were 0 bases for V and 1 base for J; bases not matched to a gene: 6. The CDR3 runs 17 residues. Germline lookup yields CDR1 SGHTS and CDR2 YDEGEE.

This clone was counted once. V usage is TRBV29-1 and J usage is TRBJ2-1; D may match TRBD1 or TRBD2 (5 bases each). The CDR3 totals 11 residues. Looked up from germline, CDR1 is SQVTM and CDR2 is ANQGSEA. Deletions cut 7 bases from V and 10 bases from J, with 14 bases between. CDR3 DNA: TGCAGCGCCTCAGGGAGAGGGGAGCAGTTCTTC. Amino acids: CSASGRGEQFF.

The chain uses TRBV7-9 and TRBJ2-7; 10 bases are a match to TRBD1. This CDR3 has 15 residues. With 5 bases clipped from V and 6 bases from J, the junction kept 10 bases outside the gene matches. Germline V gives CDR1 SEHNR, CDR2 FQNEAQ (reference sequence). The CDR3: CASSPAPGQGTEQYF. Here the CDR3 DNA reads TGTGCCAGCAGCCCCGCCCCGGGACAGGGGACCGAGCAGTACTTC. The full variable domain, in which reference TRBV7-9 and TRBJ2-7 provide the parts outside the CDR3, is DTGVSQNPRHKITKRGQNVTFRCDPISEHNRLYWYRQTLGQGPEFLTYFQNEAQLEKSRLLSDRFSAERPKGSFSTLEIQRTEQGDSAMYLCASSPAPGQGTEQYFGPGTRLTVT.

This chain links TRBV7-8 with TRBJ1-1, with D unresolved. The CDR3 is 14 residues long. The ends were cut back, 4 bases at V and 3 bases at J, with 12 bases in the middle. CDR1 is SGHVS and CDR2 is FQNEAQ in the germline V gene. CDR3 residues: CASSSLPGHTEAFF. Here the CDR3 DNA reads TGTGCCAGCAGCTCCTTACCCGGTCACACTGAAGCTTTCTTT.

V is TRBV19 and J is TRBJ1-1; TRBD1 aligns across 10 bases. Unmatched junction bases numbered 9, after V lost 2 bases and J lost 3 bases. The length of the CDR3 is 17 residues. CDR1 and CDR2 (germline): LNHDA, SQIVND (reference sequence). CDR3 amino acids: CASSIRTWDRGDTEAFF. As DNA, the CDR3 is TGTGCCAGTAGTATACGGACGTGGGACAGGGGCGACACTGAAGCTTTCTTT.

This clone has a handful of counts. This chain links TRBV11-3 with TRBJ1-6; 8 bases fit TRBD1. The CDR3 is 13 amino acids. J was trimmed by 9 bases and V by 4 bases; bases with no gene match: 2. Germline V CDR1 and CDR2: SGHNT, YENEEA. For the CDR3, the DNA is TGTGCCAGCAGCTCGGACAGGGTTTCACCCCTCCACTTT. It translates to CASSSDRVSPLHF.

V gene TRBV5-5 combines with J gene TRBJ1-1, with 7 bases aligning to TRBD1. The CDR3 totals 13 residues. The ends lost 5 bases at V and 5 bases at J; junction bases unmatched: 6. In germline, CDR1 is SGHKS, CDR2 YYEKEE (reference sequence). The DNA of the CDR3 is TGTGCCAGCAGGAATCTACAGGGGACTGAAGCTTTCTTT. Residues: CASRNLQGTEAFF.

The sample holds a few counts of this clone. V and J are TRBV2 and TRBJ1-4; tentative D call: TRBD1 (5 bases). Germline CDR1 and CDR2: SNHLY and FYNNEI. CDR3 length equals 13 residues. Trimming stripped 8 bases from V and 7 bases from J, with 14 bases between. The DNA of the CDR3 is TGTGCCAGCTCACGGGGGGGAAGTGAAAAACTGTTTTTT. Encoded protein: CASSRGGSEKLFF.

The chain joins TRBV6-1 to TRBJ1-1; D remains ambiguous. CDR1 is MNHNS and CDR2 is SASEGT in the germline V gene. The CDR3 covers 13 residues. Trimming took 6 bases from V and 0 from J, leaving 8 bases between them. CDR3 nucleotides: TGTGCCAGCAGAGCTGCAATGAACACTGAAGCTTTCTTT. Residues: CASRAAMNTEAFF.

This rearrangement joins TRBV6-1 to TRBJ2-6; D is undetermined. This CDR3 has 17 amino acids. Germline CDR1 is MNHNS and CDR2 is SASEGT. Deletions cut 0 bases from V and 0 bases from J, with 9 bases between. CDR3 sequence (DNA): TGTGCCAGCAGTGAAGCGGGGTACAGCTCTGGGGCCAACGTCCTGACTTTC. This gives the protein CASSEAGYSSGANVLTF.

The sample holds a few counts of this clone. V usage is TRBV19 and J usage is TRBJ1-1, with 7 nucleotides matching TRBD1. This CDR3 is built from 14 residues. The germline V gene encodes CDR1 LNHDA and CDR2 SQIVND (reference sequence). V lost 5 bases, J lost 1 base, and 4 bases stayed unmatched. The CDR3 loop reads CASSSRQGNTEAFF. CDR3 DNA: TGTGCCAGTAGTTCCCGACAGGGGAACACTGAAGCTTTCTTT.

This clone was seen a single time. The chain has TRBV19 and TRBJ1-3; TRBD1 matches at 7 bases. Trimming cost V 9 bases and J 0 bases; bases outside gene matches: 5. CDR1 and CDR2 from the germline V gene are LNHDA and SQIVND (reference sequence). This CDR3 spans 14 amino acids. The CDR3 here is CASSDRASGNTIYF. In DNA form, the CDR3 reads TGTGCCAGCTCAGACAGGGCCTCTGGAAACACCATATATTTT. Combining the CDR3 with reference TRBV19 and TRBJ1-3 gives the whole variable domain DGGITQSPKYLFRKEGQNVTLSCEQNLNHDAMYWYRQDPGQGLRLIYYSQIVNDFQKGDIAEGYSVSREKKESFPLTVTSAQKNPTAFYLCASSDRASGNTIYFGEGSWLTVV.

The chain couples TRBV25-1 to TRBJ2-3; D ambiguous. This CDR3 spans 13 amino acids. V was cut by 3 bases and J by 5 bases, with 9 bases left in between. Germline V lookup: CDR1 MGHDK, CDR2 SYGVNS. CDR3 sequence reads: CASSEFGRDTQYF. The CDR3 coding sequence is TGTGCCAGCAGTGAGTTCGGCAGAGATACGCAGTATTTT.

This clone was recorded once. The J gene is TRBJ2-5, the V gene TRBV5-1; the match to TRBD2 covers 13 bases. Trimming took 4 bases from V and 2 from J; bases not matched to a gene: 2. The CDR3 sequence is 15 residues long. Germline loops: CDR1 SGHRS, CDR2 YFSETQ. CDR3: CASSRLAGGQETQYF. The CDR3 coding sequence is TGCGCCAGCAGCCGACTAGCGGGGGGTCAAGAGACCCAGTACTTC.

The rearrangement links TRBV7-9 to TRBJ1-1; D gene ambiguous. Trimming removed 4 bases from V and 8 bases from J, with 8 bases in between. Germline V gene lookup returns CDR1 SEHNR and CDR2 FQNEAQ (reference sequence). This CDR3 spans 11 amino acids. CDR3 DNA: TGTGCCAGCAGCTCCTTTGCCGAAGCTTTCTTT. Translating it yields CASSSFAEAFF. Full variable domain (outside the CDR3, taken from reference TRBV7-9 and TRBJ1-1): DTGVSQNPRHKITKRGQNVTFRCDPISEHNRLYWYRQTLGQGPEFLTYFQNEAQLEKSRLLSDRFSAERPKGSFSTLEIQRTEQGDSAMYLCASSSFAEAFFGQGTRLTVV.

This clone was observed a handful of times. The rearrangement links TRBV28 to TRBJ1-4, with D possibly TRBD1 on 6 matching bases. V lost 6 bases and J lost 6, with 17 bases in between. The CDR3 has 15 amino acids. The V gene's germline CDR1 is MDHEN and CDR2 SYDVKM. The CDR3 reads CASSLGGAGYEKLFF. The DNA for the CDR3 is TGTGCCAGCAGCCTTGGGGGCGCGGGGTATGAAAAACTGTTTTTT.

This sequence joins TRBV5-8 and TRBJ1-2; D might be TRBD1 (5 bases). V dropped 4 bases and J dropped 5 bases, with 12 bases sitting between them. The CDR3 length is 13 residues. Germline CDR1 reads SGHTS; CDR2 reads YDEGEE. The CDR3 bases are TGTGCCAGCAGCCGGGACCGGAGTTATGGCTACACCTTC. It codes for CASSRDRSYGYTF.

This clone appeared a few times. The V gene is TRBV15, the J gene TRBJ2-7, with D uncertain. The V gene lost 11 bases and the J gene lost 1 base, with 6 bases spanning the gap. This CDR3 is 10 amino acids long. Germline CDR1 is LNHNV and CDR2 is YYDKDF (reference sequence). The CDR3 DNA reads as TGTGCCTCACCGTCCTACGAGCAGTACTTC. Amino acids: CASPSYEQYF.

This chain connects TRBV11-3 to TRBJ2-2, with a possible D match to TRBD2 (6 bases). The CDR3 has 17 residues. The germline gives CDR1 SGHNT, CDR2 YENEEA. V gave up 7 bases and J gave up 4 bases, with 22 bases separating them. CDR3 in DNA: TGTGCCAGCACACTCTTCAGCGGGCCGGGGAGCACCGGGGAGCTGTTTTTT. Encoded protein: CASTLFSGPGSTGELFF.

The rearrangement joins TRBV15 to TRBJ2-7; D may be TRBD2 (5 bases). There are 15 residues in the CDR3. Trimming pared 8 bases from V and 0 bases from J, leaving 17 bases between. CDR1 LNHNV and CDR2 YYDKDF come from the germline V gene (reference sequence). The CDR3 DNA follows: TGTGCCACCCGACCCGGCGGGCCGAGCTCCTACGAGCAGTACTTC. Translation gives CATRPGGPSSYEQYF.

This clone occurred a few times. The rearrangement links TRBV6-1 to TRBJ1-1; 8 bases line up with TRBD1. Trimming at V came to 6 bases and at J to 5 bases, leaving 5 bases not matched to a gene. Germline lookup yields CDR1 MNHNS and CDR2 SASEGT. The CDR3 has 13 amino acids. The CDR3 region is CASRDRALTEAFF. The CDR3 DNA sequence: TGTGCCAGCAGGGACAGGGCTTTGACTGAAGCTTTCTTT.

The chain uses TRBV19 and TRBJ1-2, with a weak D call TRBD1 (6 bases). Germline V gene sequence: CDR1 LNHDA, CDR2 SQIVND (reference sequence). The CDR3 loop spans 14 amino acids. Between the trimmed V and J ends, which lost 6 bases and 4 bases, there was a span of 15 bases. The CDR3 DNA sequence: TGTGCCAGTAGGGGGTCGCGAGGGGGCTATGGCTACACCTTC. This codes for CASRGSRGGYGYTF.

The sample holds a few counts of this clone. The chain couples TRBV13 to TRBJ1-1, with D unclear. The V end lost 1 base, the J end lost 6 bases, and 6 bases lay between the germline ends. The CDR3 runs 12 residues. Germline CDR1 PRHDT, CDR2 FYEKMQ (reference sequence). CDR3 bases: TGTGCCAGCAGCTTAGCAAACGCTGAAGCTTTCTTT. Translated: CASSLANAEAFF.

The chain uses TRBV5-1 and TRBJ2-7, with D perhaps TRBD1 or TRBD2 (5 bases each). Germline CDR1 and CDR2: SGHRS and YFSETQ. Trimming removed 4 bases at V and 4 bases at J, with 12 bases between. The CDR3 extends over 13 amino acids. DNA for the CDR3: TGCGCCAGCAGCAAAGGGACCCCTTACGAGCAGTACTTC. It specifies CASSKGTPYEQYF.